The rows below give T cell receptor beta chains drawn from one sample of a study of OX40 agonist ivuxolimab in advanced cancers. Clones were read by immunoSEQ multiplex PCR, and TCRdb kept only the in-frame ones, dropping some. The data hold some 150,000 clones, with roughly 91% observed a single time. Specimen: CD4+ or CD8+ T cells sorted from blood, collected in a trial of the OX40 agonist ivuxolimab. Receptor source: an adult with an advanced solid tumor such as melanoma, head and neck, liver or kidney cancer. The conserved cysteine and the conserved F or W are not part of the CDR3 here. Each record gives: J gene, V gene, CDR3 protein.

J gene: TRBJ2-5
V gene: TRBV7-2
CDR3 protein: ASSPRETQY

J gene: TRBJ1-1
V gene: TRBV7-2
CDR3 protein: ASSFSAGAAETEAF

J gene: TRBJ2-3
V gene: TRBV10-1
CDR3 protein: ASSRAGVVTDTQY

J gene: TRBJ1-2
V gene: TRBV18
CDR3 protein: ASSPPGTGDGYT

J gene: TRBJ1-1
V gene: TRBV2
CDR3 protein: ASSELGGTEAF

J gene: TRBJ1-2
V gene: TRBV4-1
CDR3 protein: ASSQGTGTYGYT

J gene: TRBJ1-5
V gene: TRBV28
CDR3 protein: ASRTFRGNNQPQH

J gene: TRBJ2-7
V gene: TRBV7-2
CDR3 protein: ASSLLRTGNEQY

J gene: TRBJ1-2
V gene: TRBV2
CDR3 protein: ARKPAGGNNYGYT

J gene: TRBJ1-1
V gene: TRBV7-2
CDR3 protein: ASSPREGLMNIEAF

J gene: TRBJ2-3
V gene: TRBV30
CDR3 protein: AWSVPYLPLAGATDTQY

J gene: TRBJ2-7
V gene: TRBV6-5
CDR3 protein: ASSEAGYEQY

J gene: TRBJ2-1
V gene: TRBV7-2
CDR3 protein: ASSFGGRISYNEQF

J gene: TRBJ2-1
V gene: TRBV11-2
CDR3 protein: ASSLGTAQDEQF

J gene: TRBJ1-1
V gene: TRBV11-2
CDR3 protein: ASSLVVGLNTEAF

J gene: TRBJ2-2
V gene: TRBV13
CDR3 protein: ASSNLDRRNTGELF

J gene: TRBJ1-5
V gene: TRBV6-5
CDR3 protein: ASSYSGGTGPQH

J gene: TRBJ1-2
V gene: TRBV11-1
CDR3 protein: ASSLGLGNYGYT

J gene: TRBJ2-7
V gene: TRBV6-5
CDR3 protein: ASGVGGGEQY

J gene: TRBJ2-7
V gene: TRBV5-4
CDR3 protein: ASRTGTREQY

J gene: TRBJ2-7
V gene: TRBV18
CDR3 protein: ASSPAATRYEQY

J gene: TRBJ2-1
V gene: TRBV20-1
CDR3 protein: SASNEQF

J gene: TRBJ2-2
V gene: TRBV5-6
CDR3 protein: ASSSRGGTGELF

J gene: TRBJ1-5
V gene: TRBV19
CDR3 protein: ASSMALKQPQH

J gene: TRBJ2-7
V gene: TRBV7-9
CDR3 protein: ASTLIGEQY

J gene: TRBJ1-1
V gene: TRBV29-1
CDR3 protein: SVGIPNTEAF

J gene: TRBJ2-7
V gene: TRBV5-7
CDR3 protein: ASTMGGQGALYEQY

J gene: TRBJ1-6
V gene: TRBV2
CDR3 protein: ARGGGQNNSPLH

J gene: TRBJ2-7
V gene: TRBV18
CDR3 protein: ASSPRGTSGGSSSYEQY

J gene: TRBJ1-4
V gene: TRBV5-1
CDR3 protein: ASSFGQGLEKLF

J gene: TRBJ2-7
V gene: TRBV6-6
CDR3 protein: ASETGGSEQY